This T cell receptor (beta chain) came from a study of blood T cell repertoires in COVID-19. CDR1 is SGDLS, CDR2 YYNGEE, per germline. The germline V and J ends were trimmed by 4 bases and 13 bases, with 20 bases remaining between them. This CDR3 has 13 residues. The assay was immunoSEQ multiplex PCR, and TCRdb's table has in-frame clones only and misses some. The table records approximately 230,000 clones, approximately 90% of them present only once. In its sample, this clone was seen once. J is TRBJ1-2 and V is TRBV9; D gene unclear. The source is a woman between 25 and 40 years old who had recovered from COVID-19. The sample taken for sequencing was PBMCs or T cells enriched from blood (not recorded which). DNA for the CDR3: TGTGCCAGCAGCCCGAACGGACTATCGATTCCCACCTTC. Its protein product is CASSPNGLSIPTF.